This T cell receptor (beta chain) was found in a study of regulatory T cells. The study, taken as a whole, reports: In CD3G-deficient patients, conventional CD4+ T cells were enriched for hydrophobic CDR3 residues at positions 6 and 7. Regulatory T cells showed the strongest V-J pair restriction and V/J gene skewing among patient repertoires.

V gave up 6 bases and J gave up 0 bases, with 8 bases separating them. Germline CDR1 is MNHNY and CDR2 is SVGAGI (reference sequence). The CDR3 length is 13 residues. Primers: 52 TRBV forward and 13 TRBJ reverse. Only in-frame clones appear in the TCRdb table, and some are missing; sequencing was by immunoSEQ multiplex PCR. The sample records 20,000 to 25,000 clones, nearly 90% being singletons. With regard to this clone: Its antigen remains unidentified.

The chain combines TRBV6-6 with TRBJ1-1; D is unresolved. Sequenced sample: conventional CD4+ T cells sorted from blood. This TCR came from a child aged 10 to 17 with CD3G deficiency. For the CDR3, the DNA is TGTGCCAGCAGAGTACGGGTGAACACTGAAGCTTTCTTT. Translated, it gives CASRVRVNTEAFF.